This T cell receptor beta chain was sequenced in a study of shared clonotypes between healthy human individuals. Repertoires were generated with immunoSEQ multiplex PCR, while TCRdb's copy carries only in-frame clones and drops some. The data show hundreds of thousands of clones, with around 72% seen just once and roughly 1.7% held by the top ten. In this sample, this clone turned up a few times. The receptor comes from a woman aged 25 to 39 in good health. Sequencing was performed on memory CD4+ T cells sorted from blood. Subset described: CD45RA-negative fraction.

CDR3 nucleotide sequence: TGCAGCGGAGCGGGAGGGCCCGAGCAGTTCTTC. Encoded protein: CSGAGGPEQFF. The chain couples TRBV29-1 to TRBJ2-1; 10 nucleotides line up with TRBD2. The CDR3 is made up of 11 amino acids. In germline, CDR1 is SQVTM, CDR2 ANQGSEA. V lost 7 bases, J lost 10 bases, and 4 bases stayed unmatched.